The 21 T cell receptor beta chains presented below share a single source sample, sequenced in a study of blood T cell repertoires in COVID-19. Measured with immunoSEQ multiplex PCR; TCRdb has only the in-frame clones, and not every one. The sample shows some 150,000 clones, around 83% of them seen only once. Sequenced input: peripheral blood. These receptors were collected from a human donor with acute or convalescent COVID-19. The donor label of this sample is uncertain.

This sequence joins TRBV29-1 and TRBJ2-7; D is unresolved. The germline V gene encodes CDR1 SQVTM and CDR2 ANQGSEA. CDR3 length: 12 residues. Trimming removed 1 base from V and 8 bases from J, with 12 bases in between. The CDR3 DNA reads as TGCAGCGTTGAAGTCCCCCCCGGTCAGCAGTACTTC. Protein sequence: CSVEVPPGQQYF.

This clone has only a few counts. The chain uses TRBV11-1 and TRBJ1-6; 9 bases are shared with TRBD1. Trimming cost V 5 bases and J 13 bases; bases outside gene matches: 6. The CDR3 spans 13 residues. CDR1 is SGHAT and CDR2 is FQDESV in the germline V gene (reference sequence). The CDR3 region is CASSLGQGRPLHF. CDR3 bases: TGTGCCAGCAGCCTGGGACAGGGTCGGCCCCTCCACTTT.

The rearrangement joins TRBV19 to TRBJ1-4, with 8 bases that match TRBD1. CDR3 length equals 18 residues. The V and J ends lost 3 bases and 8 bases, in that order; junction bases with no gene match: 17. Germline V gene lookup returns CDR1 LNHDA and CDR2 SQIVND (reference sequence). This CDR3 reads CASSILSSAGQGGEKLFF. CDR3 DNA: TGTGCCAGTAGTATCCTTTCCAGTGCCGGACAGGGCGGGGAAAAACTGTTTTTT.

The CDR3: CATSERGGSRETQYF. The CDR3 DNA reads TGTGCCACCAGTGAAAGGGGGGGGTCTCGAGAGACCCAGTACTTC. This chain links TRBV24-1 with TRBJ2-5; possibly TRBD2 for D (7 bases). The CDR3 has 15 amino acids. V lost 4 bases, J lost 4 bases, and 15 bases lay in between. Germline values: CDR1 KGHDR, CDR2 SFDVKD.

The chain links TRBV24-1 to TRBJ2-1; TRBD2 matches at 11 bases. The J segment lost 8 bases and the V segment lost 8 bases, leaving 7 bases of the junction unmatched. Looked up from germline, CDR1 is KGHDR and CDR2 is SFDVKD. CDR3 size: 14 residues. CDR3 residues: CATKDSGGADEQFF. CDR3 DNA sequence: TGTGCCACCAAGGATAGCGGGGGGGCCGATGAGCAGTTCTTC.

The J gene is TRBJ2-1, the V gene TRBV30; 8 bases match TRBD2. CDR1 is GTSNPN, CDR2 SVGIG, per germline (reference sequence). The ends lost 3 bases at V and 8 bases at J; junction bases unmatched: 9. The CDR3 is made up of 14 amino acids. The CDR3 region is CAWRGQGLVDEQFF. CDR3 bases: TGTGCCTGGAGGGGGCAGGGACTAGTGGATGAGCAGTTCTTC.

This clone is a singleton in its sample. V usage is TRBV5-8 and J usage is TRBJ1-1; perhaps TRBD1 as D (6 bases). Germline V gene data show CDR1 as SGHTS and CDR2 as YDEGEE. CDR3 length: 16 residues. V lost 4 bases, J lost 0 bases, and 16 bases lay in between. The CDR3 here is CASSDTQGLMNTEAFF. Written as DNA, the CDR3 is TGTGCCAGCAGCGATACTCAGGGGTTGATGAACACTGAAGCTTTCTTT.

In DNA, the CDR3 is TGTGCCAGCAGCAGGCTCCAGGGGGTGGGTCCACCCCTCCACTTT. It translates to CASSRLQGVGPPLHF. This chain links TRBV28 with TRBJ1-6; 7 bases align to TRBD1. The CDR3 is 15 residues long. Per the germline V gene, CDR1 is MDHEN and CDR2 is SYDVKM. V shed 6 bases and J 11 bases; nucleotides not matched to a gene: 13.

V gene TRBV7-9 combines with J gene TRBJ2-5, with 7 positions matching TRBD1. Germline V gene sequence: CDR1 SEHNR, CDR2 FQNEAQ (reference sequence). J lost 4 bases, V lost 5 bases, and 4 bases had no gene match. This CDR3 spans 13 amino acids. The CDR3 region has the DNA TGTGCCAGCAGCCTAGGGGACAGAGAGACCCAGTACTTC. Protein sequence: CASSLGDRETQYF.

This chain's CDR3 is CASSLLAYEQYV. The CDR3 DNA reads TGTGCCAGCAGTTTACTAGCCTACGAGCAGTACGTC. The chain is built from TRBV27 and TRBJ2-7; D not resolved. With 2 bases removed from V and 2 bases from J, the gap between germline ends came to 4 bases. This CDR3 has 12 residues. CDR1 MNHEY and CDR2 SMNVEV come from the germline V gene (reference sequence).

CDR3 protein: CASSPGQVAPNTEAFF. The CDR3, as DNA: TGCGCCAGCAGCCCCGGACAGGTGGCCCCGAACACTGAAGCTTTCTTT. This chain joins TRBV4-1 and TRBJ1-1; TRBD1 matches 7 bases. The V segment lost 4 bases and the J segment 1 base; nucleotides outside the gene matches: 9. The CDR3 runs to 16 residues. CDR1 and CDR2 from the germline V gene are MGHRA and YSYEKL.

This chain uses TRBV24-1 with TRBJ1-5, with D possibly TRBD1 on 6 matching bases. With 2 bases removed from V and 3 bases from J, the gap between germline ends came to 10 bases. Germline values: CDR1 KGHDR, CDR2 SFDVKD. The CDR3 contains 15 residues. Here the CDR3 DNA reads TGTGCCACCAGTGATTCTCAGGGGTTCAATCAGCCCCAGCATTTT. This sequence encodes CATSDSQGFNQPQHF.

This sequence joins TRBV11-3 and TRBJ2-5; 14 bases align to TRBD2. Per germline, CDR1 SGHNT and CDR2 YENEEA. The CDR3 has 16 residues. V shed 3 bases and J 5 bases; nucleotides not matched to a gene: 5. The CDR3 bases are TGTGCCAGCAGCTTGACTAGCGGGGGGGATTGGGAGACCCAGTACTTC. Its translation: CASSLTSGGDWETQYF.

This clone has just one count. The chain links TRBV4-3 to TRBJ2-3; 8 nucleotides agree with TRBD2. The germline CDR1 and CDR2 sequences are LGHNA and YSLEER. The V segment lost 0 bases and the J segment 9 bases; nucleotides outside the gene matches: 5. The CDR3 consists of 14 residues. The CDR3 spells CASSQDPGRGTQYF. The CDR3 DNA sequence: TGCGCCAGCAGCCAAGATCCCGGGAGGGGAACGCAGTATTTT.

The chain uses TRBV19 and TRBJ1-1, with TRBD1 matching over 11 bases. Trimming cost V 3 bases and J 1 base; bases outside gene matches: 1. Germline V CDR1 and CDR2: LNHDA, SQIVND (reference sequence). This CDR3 region has 15 residues. The CDR3 DNA reads TGTGCCAGTAGTATCGGACAGGGGGCGAACACTGAAGCTTTCTTT. This translates into CASSIGQGANTEAFF.

To note about this clone: The identical CDR3 is also encoded by other nucleotide sequences in the sample. The gene calls are TRBV7-2 and TRBJ1-5, with 7 bases lining up with TRBD1. Germline values: CDR1 SGHTA, CDR2 FQGNSA. The CDR3 loop spans 14 amino acids. Germline trimming cut 4 bases from V and 3 bases from J; bases unmatched to any gene: 3. This CDR3 reads CASSSTGSNQPQHF. CDR3 nucleotides: TGTGCCAGCAGCTCGACAGGGTCCAATCAGCCCCAGCATTTT.

This rearrangement joins TRBV28 to TRBJ1-6; 8 positions agree with TRBD1. There are 15 residues in the CDR3. Germline V lookup: CDR1 MDHEN, CDR2 SYDVKM. The V and J ends lost 2 bases and 8 bases, in that order; junction bases with no gene match: 5. CDR3 sequence reads: CASSLGGQGYSPLHF. In nucleotides, the CDR3 is TGTGCCAGCAGTTTAGGAGGACAGGGTTATTCACCCCTCCACTTT.

The chain recombines TRBV30 with TRBJ2-1; 7 nucleotides match TRBD2. The ends lost 3 bases at V and 8 bases at J; junction bases unmatched: 7. The germline gives CDR1 GTSNPN, CDR2 SVGIG (reference sequence). The CDR3 has 13 residues. In nucleotides, the CDR3 is TGTGCCTGGAGCGCCGGACTAGTAGATGAGCAGTTCTTC. Its translation is CAWSAGLVDEQFF.

This chain uses TRBV19 with TRBJ2-3, with 7 positions matching TRBD1. CDR3 length: 16 residues. Germline CDR1 is LNHDA and CDR2 is SQIVND (reference sequence). The V and J ends lost 7 bases and 0 bases, in that order; junction bases with no gene match: 10. As DNA, the CDR3 is TGTGCCAGTACCCGAGGGGGCGTACCTAGCACAGATACGCAGTATTTT. It translates to CASTRGGVPSTDTQYF.

This clone has a single count. The chain is built from TRBV27 and TRBJ2-1, with 10 bases lining up with TRBD1. This CDR3 region has 16 residues. V dropped 2 bases and J dropped 5; count of bases not matched to a gene: 6. Germline CDR1 and CDR2: MNHEY and SMNVEV (reference sequence). In DNA form, the CDR3 reads TGTGCCAGCAGTTTAGTGGGACAGGGGCCAGACAATGAGCAGTTCTTC. Residues: CASSLVGQGPDNEQFF.

The rearrangement joins TRBV29-1 to TRBJ1-1; D is perhaps TRBD1 (6 bases). The length of the CDR3 is 12 residues. V lost 7 bases and J 4 bases, leaving 13 bases between the germline ends. CDR1 SQVTM and CDR2 ANQGSEA come from the germline V gene. The CDR3 coding sequence is TGCAGCGGGGGGGACACGCGCACTGAAGCTTTCTTT. Translated, it gives CSGGDTRTEAFF.